This T cell receptor (beta chain) is from a study of blood T cell repertoires in COVID-19. Study-wide background: Researchers got acute and convalescent COVID-19 samples from the United States, Italy and Spain. T cells, B-cell-depleted T cells, or PBMCs supplied cDNA or gDNA.

Authors' processing steps: It was from reference gene primer amplification that nucleated cell counts were estimated. The protocol was immunoSEQ multiplex PCR, while the TCRdb copy is restricted to in-frame clones and leaves out a portion. D and trimming come from the DNA, and the V and J calls and clone size come from that table. The sample shows around 200,000 clones, more than 80% of them seen only once. The CDR3 covers 12 residues. Germline CDR1 MDHEN, CDR2 SYDVKM. The ends were cut back, 8 bases at V and 4 bases at J, with 9 bases in the middle. Sequences were obtained from peripheral blood. The sequence was obtained from a woman aged 25 to 39 with COVID-19, enrolled during active disease. The chain carries TRBV28 and TRBJ1-5; no clear D gene. The CDR3 loop is CASFETNQPQHF. The CDR3 bases are TGTGCCAGCTTCGAAACTAATCAGCCCCAGCATTTT.